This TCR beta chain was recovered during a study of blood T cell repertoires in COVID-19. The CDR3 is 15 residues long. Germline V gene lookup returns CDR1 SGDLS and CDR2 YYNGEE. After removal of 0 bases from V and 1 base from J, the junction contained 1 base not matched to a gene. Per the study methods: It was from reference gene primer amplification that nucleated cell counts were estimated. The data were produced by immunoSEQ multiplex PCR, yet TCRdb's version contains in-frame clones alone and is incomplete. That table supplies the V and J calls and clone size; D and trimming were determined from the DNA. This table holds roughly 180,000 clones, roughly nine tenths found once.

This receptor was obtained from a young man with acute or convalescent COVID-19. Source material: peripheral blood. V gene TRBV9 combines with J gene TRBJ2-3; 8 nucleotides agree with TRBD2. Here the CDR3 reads CASSVVSGGTDTQYF. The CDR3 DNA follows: TGTGCCAGCAGCGTAGTTAGCGGGGGCACAGATACGCAGTATTTT.